This T cell receptor (beta chain) originates from a study of T cell clonality in common variable immunodeficiency. CVID and control samples used equivalent genomic DNA input. TCRdb's copy holds only in-frame clones and misses some; the assay was immunoSEQ multiplex PCR. This sample carries 45,000 to 60,000 clones, none of them present only once. This clone showed up many times. What it binds is not known. The read gets to within 3 residues of the CDR3 end, and the germline J gene fills in the rest. Study findings and constraints: Compared with controls, CVID subjects had fewer shared TCRbeta clones. CVID subjects had higher TCRbeta clonality than healthy controls, most marked in about a third.

Germline CDR1 DFQATT, CDR2 SNEGSKA (reference sequence). V was clipped by 3 bases and J by 5 bases; unmatched bases: 9. The CDR3 runs 16 residues. This TCR was sampled from a person aged 18 to 70 in good health. The rearrangement joins TRBV20-1 to TRBJ2-5, with 13 positions matching TRBD2. The sample taken for sequencing was peripheral blood mononuclear cells. CDR3: CSARGILAGGHETQYF. The sequenced part of the CDR3 DNA is TGCAGTGCTAGGGGGATACTAGCGGGGGGGCACGAGACC.